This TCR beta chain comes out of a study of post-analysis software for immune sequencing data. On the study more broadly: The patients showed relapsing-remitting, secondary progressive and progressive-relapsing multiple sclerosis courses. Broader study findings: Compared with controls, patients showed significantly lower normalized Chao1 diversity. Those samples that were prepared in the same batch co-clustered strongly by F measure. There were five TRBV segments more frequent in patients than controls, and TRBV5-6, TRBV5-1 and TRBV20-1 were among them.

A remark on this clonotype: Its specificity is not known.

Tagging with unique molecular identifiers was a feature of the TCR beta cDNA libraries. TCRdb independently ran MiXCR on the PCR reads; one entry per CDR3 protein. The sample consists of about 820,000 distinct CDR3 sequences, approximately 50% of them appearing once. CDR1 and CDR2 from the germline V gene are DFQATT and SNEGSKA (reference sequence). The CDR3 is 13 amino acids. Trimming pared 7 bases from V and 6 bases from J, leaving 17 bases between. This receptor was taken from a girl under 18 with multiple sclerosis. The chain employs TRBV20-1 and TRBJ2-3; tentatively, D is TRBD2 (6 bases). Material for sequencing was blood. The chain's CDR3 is CSVSPGGLDTQYF. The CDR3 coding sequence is TGCAGTGTTAGCCCCGGGGGATTGGATACGCAGTATTTT.